This TCR beta chain was recovered during a study of post-analysis software for immune sequencing data (dated by TCRdb to between 2014 and 2017). A note on the overall study: Relapsing-remitting, secondary progressive and progressive-relapsing multiple sclerosis were recorded as disease courses, and subtype annotation was lacking for some patients. The patient repertoires were set against ten to eleven previously published healthy control repertoires from donors whose ages ranged from about 6 to 27 years. A subset of samples was prepared in parallel using single-end sample barcoding, then pooled and co-amplified after Illumina adapter ligation.

Trimming removed 4 bases from V and 4 bases from J, leaving 27 bases between the germline ends. Measured from the cysteine to the phenylalanine, the CDR3 is 19 residues long. The sequence is cut down to CDR3 DNA, 57 bases in frame from base 1. To demonstrate the VDJtools post-analysis software, TCR beta repertoires were profiled from the peripheral blood of some 12 young patients with multiple sclerosis. Multiple sclerosis patients were children and adolescents aged roughly 6 to 15 years. This clonotype was seen a few times. Its binding antigen is unknown. It has no much larger one-base neighbor in the sample; base qualities were not kept. Library creation used PCR. Data came from an Illumina HiSeq 2500. Unique molecular identifiers were incorporated into TCR beta cDNA libraries to reduce PCR and sequencing biases. Every 1 to 10 million input T cells yielded about 500,000 cDNA molecules, meaning each molecule approximated one T cell. Patient libraries were prepared and sequenced with the same protocol used for the earlier healthy control dataset. Within a given batch, samples were prepared together, multiplexed and sequenced on the same HiSeq lane. On the authors' methods: Raw barcoded reads were processed with MIGEC, discarding single-read molecular identifier groups before consensus assembly and CDR3 extraction. Clonotype tables were post-analysed with VDJtools, normalizing diversity by down-sampling all datasets to the smallest sample size. Repertoire overlap clustering matched CDR3 amino acid but not nucleotide sequences to correct batch-related cross-sample contamination. TCRdb ran its own pipeline on the public reads, namely fastp trimming at Q25 and MiXCR clone calling, and kept in-frame beta chains. Every distinct CDR3 protein forms one entry, paired with its most common genes and DNA. These V and J calls derive from TCRdb rather than the authors' analysis. A total of roughly 570,000 distinct CDR3 sequences appear in this sample, around 34% of them only once. Around 6% of the sample goes to the ten largest clones.

Overall study results and their limits: Patients showed significantly higher frequencies than controls for five TRBV segments, among them TRBV5-6, TRBV5-1 and TRBV20-1. The multiple sclerosis patient group was slightly younger than the control group. Direct clustering with F measure showed strong co-clustering of samples prepared in the same batch, prompting a batch-effect correction. Multiple sclerosis patients had significantly lower normalized Chao1 diversity than controls, a result that suggests substantial peripheral T-cell clonal expansion.

Recombination joined TRBV5-7 with TRBJ2-1, with TRBD1 as a weak D call on 6 bases. TRBV5-7 is recorded as an ORF, its role being uncertain. Sequencing was performed on blood. The TCR was taken from a girl younger than 18 with multiple sclerosis. In nucleotides, the sequence is TGTGCCAGCAGCCTCCAAGGTGGGACATTCCGTTCGGATTACAATGAGCAGTTCTTC. Translated, it gives CASSLQGGTFRSDYNEQFF.